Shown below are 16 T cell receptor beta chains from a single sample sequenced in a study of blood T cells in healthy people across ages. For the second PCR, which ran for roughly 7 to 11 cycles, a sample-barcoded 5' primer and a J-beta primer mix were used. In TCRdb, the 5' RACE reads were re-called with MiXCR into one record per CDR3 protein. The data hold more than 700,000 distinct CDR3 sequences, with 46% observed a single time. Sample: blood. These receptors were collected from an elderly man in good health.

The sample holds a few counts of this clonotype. CDR3 region: CSAGENEQFF. The CDR3, as DNA: TGCAGTGCAGGAGAGAATGAGCAGTTCTTC. The chain has TRBV20-1 and TRBJ2-1; D gene uncertain. Per the germline V gene, CDR1 is DFQATT and CDR2 is SNEGSKA (reference sequence). The CDR3 is 10 amino acids. V was cut by 6 bases and J by 7 bases, with 7 bases left in between.

This chain's CDR3 is CASLGFQETQHF. CDR3 DNA: TGTGCCAGCCTTGGCTTTCAAGAGACCCAGCATTTT. V usage is TRBV12-3 or TRBV12-4 and J usage is TRBJ1-5; D is ambiguous. V dropped 8 bases and J dropped 11 bases, with 16 bases sitting between them. The CDR3 consists of 12 residues.

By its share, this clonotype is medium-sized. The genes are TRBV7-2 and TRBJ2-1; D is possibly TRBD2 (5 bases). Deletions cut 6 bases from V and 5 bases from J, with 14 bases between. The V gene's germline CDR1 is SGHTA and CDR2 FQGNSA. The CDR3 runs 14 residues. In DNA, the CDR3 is TGTGCCAGCAGTCGTAGGACTGGGAACAATGAGCAGTTCTTC. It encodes CASSRRTGNNEQFF.

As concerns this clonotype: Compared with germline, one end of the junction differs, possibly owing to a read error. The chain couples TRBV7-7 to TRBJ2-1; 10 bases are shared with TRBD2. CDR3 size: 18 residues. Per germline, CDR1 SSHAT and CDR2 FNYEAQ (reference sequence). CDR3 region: CASSLAFPTSGTYNEQFF. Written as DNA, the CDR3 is TGTGCTAGCAGCTTAGCTTTCCCCACTAGCGGGACCTACAATGAGCAGTTCTTC.

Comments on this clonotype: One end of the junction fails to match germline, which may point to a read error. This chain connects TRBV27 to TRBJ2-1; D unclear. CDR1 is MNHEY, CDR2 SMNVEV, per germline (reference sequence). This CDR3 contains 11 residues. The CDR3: CASSILNERFF. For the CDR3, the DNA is TGTGCCAGCAGTATCCTCAATGAGCGGTTCTTC.

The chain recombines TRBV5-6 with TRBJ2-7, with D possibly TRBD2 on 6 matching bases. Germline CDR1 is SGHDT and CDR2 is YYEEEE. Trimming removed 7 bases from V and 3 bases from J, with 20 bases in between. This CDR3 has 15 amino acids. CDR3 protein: CASGSAGGQHYEQYF. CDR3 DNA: TGTGCCAGCGGATCCGCCGGAGGGCAACACTACGAGCAGTACTTC. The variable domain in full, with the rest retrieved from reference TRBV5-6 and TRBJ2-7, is DAGVTQSPTHLIKTRGQQVTLRCSPKSGHDTVSWYQQALGQGPQFIFQYYEEEERQRGNFPDRFSGHQFPNYSSELNVNALLLGDSALYLCASGSAGGQHYEQYFGPGTRLTVT.

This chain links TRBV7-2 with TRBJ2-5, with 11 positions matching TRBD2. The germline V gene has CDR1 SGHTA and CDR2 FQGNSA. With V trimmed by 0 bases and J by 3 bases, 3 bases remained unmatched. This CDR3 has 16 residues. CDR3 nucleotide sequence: TGTGCCAGCAGCTTAGCACTAGCGGGAGTAAAAGAGACCCAGTACTTC. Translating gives CASSLALAGVKETQYF.

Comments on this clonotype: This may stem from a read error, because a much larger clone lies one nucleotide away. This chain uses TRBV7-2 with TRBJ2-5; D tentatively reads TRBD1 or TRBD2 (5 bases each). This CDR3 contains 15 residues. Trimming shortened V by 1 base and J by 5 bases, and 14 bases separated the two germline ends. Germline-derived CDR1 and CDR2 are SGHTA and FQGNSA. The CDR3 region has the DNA TGTGCCAGCAGCTTAGGGACCGGGGCGAGGGAGACCCAGTACTTC. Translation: CASSLGTGARETQYF.

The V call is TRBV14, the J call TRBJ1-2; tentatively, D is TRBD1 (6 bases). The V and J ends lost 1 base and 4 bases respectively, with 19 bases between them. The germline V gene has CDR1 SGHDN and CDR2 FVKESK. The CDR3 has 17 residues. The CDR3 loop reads CASSQGARNRDTYGYTF. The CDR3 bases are TGTGCCAGCAGCCAAGGGGCAAGAAACAGGGACACCTATGGCTACACCTTC.

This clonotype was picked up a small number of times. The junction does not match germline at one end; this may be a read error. CDR3 residues: CASSAAGNEQFF. DNA of the CDR3: TGTGCTAGCAGCGCGGCAGGGAATGAGCAGTTCTTC. The chain has TRBV7-7 and TRBJ2-1; D might be TRBD1 (5 bases). The CDR3 spans 12 residues. Germline V gene lookup returns CDR1 SSHAT and CDR2 FNYEAQ (reference sequence).

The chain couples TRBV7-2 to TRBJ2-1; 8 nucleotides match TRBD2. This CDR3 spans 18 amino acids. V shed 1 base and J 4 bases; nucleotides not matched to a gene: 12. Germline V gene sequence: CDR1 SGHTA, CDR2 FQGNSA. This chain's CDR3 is CASSLGPWASGPYNEQFF. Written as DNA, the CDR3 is TGTGCCAGCAGCTTAGGACCCTGGGCTAGCGGGCCGTACAATGAGCAGTTCTTC.

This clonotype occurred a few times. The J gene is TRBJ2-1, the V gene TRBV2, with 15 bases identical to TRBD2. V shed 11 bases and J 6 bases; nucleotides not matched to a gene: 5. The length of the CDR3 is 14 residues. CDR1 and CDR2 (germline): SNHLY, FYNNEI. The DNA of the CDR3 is TGTGCCTGCGGGACTAGCGGGAGGATCAATGAGCAGTTCTTC. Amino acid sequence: CACGTSGRINEQFF.

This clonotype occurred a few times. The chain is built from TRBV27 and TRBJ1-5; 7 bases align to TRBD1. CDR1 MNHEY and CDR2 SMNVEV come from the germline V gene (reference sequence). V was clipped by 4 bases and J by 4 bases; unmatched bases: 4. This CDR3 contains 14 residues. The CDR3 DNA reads TGTGCCAGCAGTTCTCAACAGGGGAATCAGCCCCAGCATTTT. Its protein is CASSSQQGNQPQHF.

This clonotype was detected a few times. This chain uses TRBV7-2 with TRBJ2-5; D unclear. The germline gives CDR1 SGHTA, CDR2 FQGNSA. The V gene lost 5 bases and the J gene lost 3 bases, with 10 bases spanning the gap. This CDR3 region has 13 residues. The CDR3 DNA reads TGTGCCAGCAGCGTATACACAGAAGAGACCCAGTACTTC. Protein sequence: CASSVYTEETQYF.

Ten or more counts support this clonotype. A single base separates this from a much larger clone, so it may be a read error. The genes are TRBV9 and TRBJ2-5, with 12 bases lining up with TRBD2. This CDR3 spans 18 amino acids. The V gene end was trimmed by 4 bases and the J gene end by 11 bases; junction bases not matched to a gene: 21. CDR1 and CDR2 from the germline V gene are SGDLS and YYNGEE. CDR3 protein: CASSPRTQLAGGYNEQYF. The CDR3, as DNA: TGTGCCAGCAGCCCGCGGACCCAACTAGCGGGGGGCTACAATGAGCAGTACTTC.

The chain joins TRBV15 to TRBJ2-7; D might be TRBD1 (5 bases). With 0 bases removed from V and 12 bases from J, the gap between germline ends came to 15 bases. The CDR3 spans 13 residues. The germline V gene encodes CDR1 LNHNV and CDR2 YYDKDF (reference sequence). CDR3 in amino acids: CATSRELGQGPYF. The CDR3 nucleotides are TGTGCCACCAGCAGAGAACTGGGCCAGGGCCCGTACTTC.